This T cell receptor beta chain appears in the sequencing data of a study of blood T cell repertoires in COVID-19. Study information: Samples taken during acute and convalescent COVID-19 were collected in the United States, Italy and Spain. Sources were T cells, B-cell-depleted T cells, or PBMCs; the material itself was cDNA or gDNA.

Seattle patients were enrolled during active infection and followed longitudinally. Clones were sequenced by immunoSEQ multiplex PCR, and TCRdb holds only the in-frame ones, with some missing. Among under 250,000 clones, more than 85% were seen once, and the ten largest hold around 0.84%. V lost 2 bases and J 9 bases, leaving 11 bases between the germline ends. Germline V gene data show CDR1 as SGHTA and CDR2 as FQGNSA. CDR3 length: 12 amino acids. This rearrangement joins TRBV7-2 to TRBJ2-7, with D maybe TRBD1 (5 bases). The sequencing sample was made of peripheral blood. The sequence was obtained from a man aged 60 to 75 with COVID-19, enrolled during active disease. Here the CDR3 DNA reads TGTGCCAGCAGCTTAACTCCCACAGGGCAGTACTTC. As protein: CASSLTPTGQYF. The entire variable domain, with the rest obtained from reference TRBV7-2 and TRBJ2-7, is as follows: GAGVSQSPSNKVTEKGKDVELRCDPISGHTALYWYRQSLGQGLEFLIYFQGNSAPDKSGLPSDRFSAERTGGSVSTLTIQRTQQEDSAVYLCASSLTPTGQYFGPGTRLTVT.